A single sample is the source of the 2 T cell receptor beta chains below, sequenced in a study of cytotoxic CD8 clonotypes in ibrutinib-treated CLL. Assay used: immunoSEQ multiplex PCR; TCRdb lists only in-frame clones, some missing. The table shows 150,000 or so clones, with less than 85% occurring only once. The specimen comprised PBMCs, sampled after 24 months of ibrutinib treatment. The receptors stem from a human donor with chronic lymphocytic leukemia.

This clone is deemed medium-sized. This chain links TRBV5-1 with TRBJ2-7; TRBD1 is a possible D gene (5 bases). CDR3 length: 16 residues. Germline V CDR1 and CDR2: SGHRS, YFSETQ. Trimming removed 0 bases at V and 6 bases at J, with 19 bases between. The CDR3 region has the DNA TGCGCCAGCAGCTTGGAGGCAGGGATGGCCCTGGCCGAGCAGTACTTC. Amino acids: CASSLEAGMALAEQYF.

V is TRBV10-2 and J is TRBJ2-2; D perhaps matches TRBD1 (7 bases). The CDR3 covers 14 residues. Germline values: CDR1 WSHSY, CDR2 SAAADI. The V end lost 11 bases, the J end lost 6 bases, and 19 bases lay between the germline ends. CDR3 in DNA: TGCGCCCCCAAGCGGGCAGGGGGTCCCGGGGAGCTGTTTTTT. Its translation is CAPKRAGGPGELFF.